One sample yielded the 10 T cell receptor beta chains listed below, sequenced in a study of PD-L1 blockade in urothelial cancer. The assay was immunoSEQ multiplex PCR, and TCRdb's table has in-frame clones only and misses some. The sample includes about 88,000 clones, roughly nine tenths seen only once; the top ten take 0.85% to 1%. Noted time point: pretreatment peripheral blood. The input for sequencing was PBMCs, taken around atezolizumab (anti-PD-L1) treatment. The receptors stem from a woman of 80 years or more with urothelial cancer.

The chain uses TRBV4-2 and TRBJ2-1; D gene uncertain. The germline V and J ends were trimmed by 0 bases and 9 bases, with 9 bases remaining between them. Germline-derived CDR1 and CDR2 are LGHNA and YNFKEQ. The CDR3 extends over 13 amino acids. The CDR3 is CASSQDRLGEQFF. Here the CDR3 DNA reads TGTGCCAGCAGCCAAGATCGGCTAGGTGAGCAGTTCTTC.

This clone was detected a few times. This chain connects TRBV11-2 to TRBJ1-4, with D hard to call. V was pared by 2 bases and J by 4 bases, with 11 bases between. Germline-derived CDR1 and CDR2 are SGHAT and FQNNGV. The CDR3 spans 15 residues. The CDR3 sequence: CASSLIPTDNEKLFF. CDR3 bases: TGTGCCAGCAGCTTAATCCCCACAGATAATGAAAAACTGTTTTTT.

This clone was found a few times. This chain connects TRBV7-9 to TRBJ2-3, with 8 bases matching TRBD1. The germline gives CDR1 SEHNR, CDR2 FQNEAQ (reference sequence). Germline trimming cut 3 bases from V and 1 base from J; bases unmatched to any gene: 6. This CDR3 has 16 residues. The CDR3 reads CASSLTGVRGTDTQYF. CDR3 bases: TGTGCCAGCAGCTTGACAGGGGTTCGCGGCACAGATACGCAGTATTTT. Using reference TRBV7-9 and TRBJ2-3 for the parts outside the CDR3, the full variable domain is DTGVSQNPRHKITKRGQNVTFRCDPISEHNRLYWYRQTLGQGPEFLTYFQNEAQLEKSRLLSDRFSAERPKGSFSTLEIQRTEQGDSAMYLCASSLTGVRGTDTQYFGPGTRLTVL.

The CDR3 sequence: CASSLPQQGIETQYF. Here the CDR3 DNA reads TGCGCCAGCAGCCTACCACAACAGGGGATAGAGACCCAGTACTTC. This chain connects TRBV5-1 to TRBJ2-5, with 7 bases lining up with TRBD1. The CDR3 sequence is 15 residues long. Germline values: CDR1 SGHRS, CDR2 YFSETQ. Trimming took 4 bases from V and 4 from J; bases not matched to a gene: 10.

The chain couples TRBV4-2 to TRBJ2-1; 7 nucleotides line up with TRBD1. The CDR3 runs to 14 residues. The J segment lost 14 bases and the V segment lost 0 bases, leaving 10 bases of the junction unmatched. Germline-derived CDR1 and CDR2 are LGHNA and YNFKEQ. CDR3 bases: TGTGCCAGCAGCCAAGAAGGGGGCGGACGGGATGAGTTCTTC. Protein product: CASSQEGGGRDEFF.

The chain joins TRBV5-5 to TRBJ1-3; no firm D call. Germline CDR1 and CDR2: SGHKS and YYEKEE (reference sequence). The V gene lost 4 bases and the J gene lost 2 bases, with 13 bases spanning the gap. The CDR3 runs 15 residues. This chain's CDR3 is CASSALTNPGNTIYF. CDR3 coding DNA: TGTGCCAGCAGCGCCCTGACTAATCCTGGAAACACCATATATTTT.

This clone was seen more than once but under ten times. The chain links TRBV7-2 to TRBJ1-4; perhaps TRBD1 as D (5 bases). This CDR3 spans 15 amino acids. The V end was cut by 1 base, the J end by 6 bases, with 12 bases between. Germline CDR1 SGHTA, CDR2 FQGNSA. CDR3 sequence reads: CASSLGRGVDEKLFF. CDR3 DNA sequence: TGTGCCAGCAGCTTAGGTCGGGGGGTGGATGAAAAACTGTTTTTT.

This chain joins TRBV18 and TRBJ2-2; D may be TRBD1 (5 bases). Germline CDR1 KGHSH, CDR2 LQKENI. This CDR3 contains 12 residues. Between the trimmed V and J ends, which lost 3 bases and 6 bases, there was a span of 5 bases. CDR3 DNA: TGTGCCAGCTCACCCAGGGCCGGGGAGCTGTTTTTT. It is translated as CASSPRAGELFF.

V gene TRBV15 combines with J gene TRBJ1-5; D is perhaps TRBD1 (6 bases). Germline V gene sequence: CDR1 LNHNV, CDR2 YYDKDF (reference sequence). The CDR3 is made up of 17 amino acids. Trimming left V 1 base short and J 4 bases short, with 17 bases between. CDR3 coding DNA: TGTGCCACCAGCAGAGCCTCACAGGGCACCAGGAATCAGCCCCAGCATTTT. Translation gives CATSRASQGTRNQPQHF. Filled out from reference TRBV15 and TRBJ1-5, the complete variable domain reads DAMVIQNPRYQVTQFGKPVTLSCSQTLNHNVMYWYQQKSSQAPKLLFHYYDKDFNNEADTPDNFQSRRPNTSFCFLDIRSPGLGDTAMYLCATSRASQGTRNQPQHFGDGTRLSIL.

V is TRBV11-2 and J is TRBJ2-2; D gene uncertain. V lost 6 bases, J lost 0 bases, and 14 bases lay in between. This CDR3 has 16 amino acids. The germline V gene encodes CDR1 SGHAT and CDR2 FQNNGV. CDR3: CASRTIRQTNTGELFF. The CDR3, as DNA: TGTGCCAGCAGGACGATAAGACAAACGAACACCGGGGAGCTGTTTTTT.